This T cell receptor beta chain was recovered during a study of T cells after yellow fever vaccination. Study-level points and caveats: Detected again after the booster were most primary-vaccination clones, at almost 97% CD4 and 70% to 90% CD8. On re-exposure, the response was weaker but peaked faster, at day 5 versus 15. There was a small share of clonotypes that showed up in both the CD4 and CD8 compartments.

TCRdb fed the 5' RACE reads into MiXCR, producing one record per CDR3 protein. The sample holds about 230,000 distinct CDR3 sequences, 6.7% seen once. This clonotype has at least ten counts. Its specificity is unknown. This TCR was recovered from a man aged 30 to 39 who received the YFV17D yellow fever vaccine. The sample was CD4+ T cells sorted from PBMCs, taken on the day of the yellow fever booster vaccination.

CDR3: CSARDGTGGAETQYF. CDR3 coding DNA: TGCAGTGCTAGAGACGGGACAGGGGGCGCCGAGACCCAGTACTTC. The chain uses TRBV20-1 and TRBJ2-5; TRBD1 agrees at 12 bases. V was clipped by 0 bases and J by 5 bases; unmatched bases: 4. The CDR3 spans 15 residues. The germline V gene encodes CDR1 DFQATT and CDR2 SNEGSKA (reference sequence).